The present T cell receptor (beta chain) was sequenced within a study of molecular identifiers for immune sequencing clone quantification. A few counts support this clonotype. Its antigen is unidentified. Preparation of the bulk TCR libraries relied on previously described methods and listed TCR primers. TCRdb reprocessed the PCR reads with MiXCR, giving one entry per CDR3 protein. The sample contains nearly 650,000 distinct CDR3 sequences, approximately 24% of which appear only once. Overall study findings and caveats: Clones with over 20 RNA copies captured over 97% of effector molecules but under 1% of naive ones. Jurkat TCR RNA spiked in from one cell could reportedly be detected among about a million naive cells.

This CDR3 is 15 amino acids long. V dropped 0 bases and J dropped 0 bases, with 9 bases sitting between them. Germline CDR1 MGHRA, CDR2 YSYEKL. V gene TRBV4-1 combines with J gene TRBJ2-7, with D unresolved. Sequenced: naive CD8+ T cells from blood, with Jurkat cell RNA spiked in. The sample's subset: FACS-sorted CD8+CD4-CCR7+CD45RA+ naive T cells. This receptor was taken from a human donor in good health. Some libraries in this study had Jurkat cell RNA spiked in. The CDR3 DNA reads TGCGCCAGCAGCCAAGATCCCGCAACCTCCTACGAGCAGTACTTC. Its translation: CASSQDPATSYEQYF.